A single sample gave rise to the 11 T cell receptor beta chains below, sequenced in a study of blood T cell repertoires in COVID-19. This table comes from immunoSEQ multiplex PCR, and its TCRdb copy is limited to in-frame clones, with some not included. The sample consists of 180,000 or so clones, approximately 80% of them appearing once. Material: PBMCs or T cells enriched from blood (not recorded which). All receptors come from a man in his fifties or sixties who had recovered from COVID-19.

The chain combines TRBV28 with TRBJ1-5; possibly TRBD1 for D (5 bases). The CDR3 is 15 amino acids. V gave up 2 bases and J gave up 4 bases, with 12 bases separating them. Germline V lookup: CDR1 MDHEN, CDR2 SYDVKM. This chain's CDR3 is CASSLIPQANQPQHF. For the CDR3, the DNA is TGTGCCAGCAGTTTAATTCCACAGGCGAATCAGCCCCAGCATTTT.

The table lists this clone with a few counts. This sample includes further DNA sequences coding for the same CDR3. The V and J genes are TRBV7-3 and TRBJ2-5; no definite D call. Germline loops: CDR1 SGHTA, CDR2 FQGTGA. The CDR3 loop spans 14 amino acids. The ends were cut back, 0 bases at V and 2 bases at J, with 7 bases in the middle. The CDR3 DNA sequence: TGTGCCAGCAGCTTAACGGGCAGGCAAGAGACCCAGTACTTC. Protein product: CASSLTGRQETQYF. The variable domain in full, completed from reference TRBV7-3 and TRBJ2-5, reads GAGVSQTPSNKVTEKGKYVELRCDPISGHTALYWYRQSLGQGPEFLIYFQGTGAADDSGLPNDRFFAVRPEGSVSTLKIQRTERGDSAVYLCASSLTGRQETQYFGPGTRLLVL.

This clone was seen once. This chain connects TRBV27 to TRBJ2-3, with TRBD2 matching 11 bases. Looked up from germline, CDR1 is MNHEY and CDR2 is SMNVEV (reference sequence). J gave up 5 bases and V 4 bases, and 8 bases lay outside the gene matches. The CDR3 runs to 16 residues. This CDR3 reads CASSSRLAGMIDTQYF. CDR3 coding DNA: TGTGCCAGCAGTTCGCGACTAGCGGGAATGATAGATACGCAGTATTTT.

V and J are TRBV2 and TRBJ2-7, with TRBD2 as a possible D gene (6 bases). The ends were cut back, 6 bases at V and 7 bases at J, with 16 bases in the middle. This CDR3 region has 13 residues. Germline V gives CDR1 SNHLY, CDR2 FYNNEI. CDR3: CASRPDEGGEQYF. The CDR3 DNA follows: TGTGCCAGCAGGCCCGACGAGGGAGGAGAGCAGTACTTC.

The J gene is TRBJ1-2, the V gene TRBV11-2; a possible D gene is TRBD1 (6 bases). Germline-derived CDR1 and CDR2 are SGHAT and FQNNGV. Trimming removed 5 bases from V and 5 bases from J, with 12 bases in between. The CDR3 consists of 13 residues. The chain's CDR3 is CASSQGLSYGYTF. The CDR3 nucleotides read TGTGCCAGCAGCCAGGGGCTTTCTTATGGCTACACCTTC.

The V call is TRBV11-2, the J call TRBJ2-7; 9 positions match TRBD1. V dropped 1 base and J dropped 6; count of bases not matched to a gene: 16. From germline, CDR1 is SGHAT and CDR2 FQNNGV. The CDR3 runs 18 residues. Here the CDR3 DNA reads TGTGCCAGCAGCTTAGTAGTCAGCGGGACAGGGAGTCTCAGCGAGCAGTACTTC. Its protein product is CASSLVVSGTGSLSEQYF. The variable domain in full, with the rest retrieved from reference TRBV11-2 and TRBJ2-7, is EAGVAQSPRYKIIEKRQSVAFWCNPISGHATLYWYQQILGQGPKLLIQFQNNGVVDDSQLPKDRFSAERLKGVDSTLKIQPAKLEDSAVYLCASSLVVSGTGSLSEQYFGPGTRLTVT.

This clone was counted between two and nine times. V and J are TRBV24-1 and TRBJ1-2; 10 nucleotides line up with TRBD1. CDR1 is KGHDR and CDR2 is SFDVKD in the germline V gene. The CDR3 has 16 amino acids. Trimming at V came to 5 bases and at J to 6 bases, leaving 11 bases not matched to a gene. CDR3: CATSGLATGGRDGYTF. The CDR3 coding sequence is TGTGCCACCAGTGGGTTGGCGACAGGGGGCCGGGATGGCTACACCTTC.

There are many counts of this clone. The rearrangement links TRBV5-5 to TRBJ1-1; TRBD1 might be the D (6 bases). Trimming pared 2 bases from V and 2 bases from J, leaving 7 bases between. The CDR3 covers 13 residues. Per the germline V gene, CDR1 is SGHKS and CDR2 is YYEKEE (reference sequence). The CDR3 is CASSFGTNTEAFF. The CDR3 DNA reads TGTGCCAGCAGCTTTGGGACAAACACTGAAGCTTTCTTT.

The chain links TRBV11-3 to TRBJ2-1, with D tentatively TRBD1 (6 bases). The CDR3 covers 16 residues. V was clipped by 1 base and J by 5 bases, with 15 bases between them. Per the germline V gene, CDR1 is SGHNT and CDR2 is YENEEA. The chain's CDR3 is CASSLAPGEADNEQFF. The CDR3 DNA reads TGTGCCAGCAGCTTAGCCCCAGGGGAAGCGGACAATGAGCAGTTCTTC.

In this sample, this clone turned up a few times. CDR3: CASSRPGTGPNTEAFF. The CDR3 bases are TGTGCCAGCAGCCGTCCCGGGACAGGACCGAACACTGAAGCTTTCTTT. The gene calls are TRBV27 and TRBJ1-1; 8 bases line up with TRBD1. V trimming: 6 bases; J trimming: 1 base; junction bases outside the gene matches: 10. Germline CDR1 and CDR2: MNHEY and SMNVEV (reference sequence). The CDR3 totals 16 residues.

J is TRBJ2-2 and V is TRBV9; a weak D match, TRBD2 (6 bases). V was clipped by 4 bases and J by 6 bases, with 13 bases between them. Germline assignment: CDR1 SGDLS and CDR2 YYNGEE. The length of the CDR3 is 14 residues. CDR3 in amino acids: CASSPGSSAGELFF. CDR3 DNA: TGTGCCAGCAGCCCCGGGAGTTCTGCCGGGGAGCTGTTTTTT.